The present T cell receptor (beta chain) was sequenced within a study of cytomegalovirus exposure and HLA in healthy donors. Germline V gives CDR1 MNHEY, CDR2 SVGAGI. The V end lost 7 bases, the J end lost 0 bases, and 10 bases lay between the germline ends. The CDR3 totals 13 residues. The repertoire was sequenced with immunoSEQ multiplex PCR; TCRdb's copy has only in-frame clones and lacks some. This sample has over 200,000 clones; about 90% occur once, and the top ten carry 2.5% to 3.5%. A remark on this clone: Its antigen is still unknown.

Regarding the study as a whole: Cytomegalovirus association was assigned to 170 or so TCR beta chains.

This sequence was found in a woman between 18 and 30 years old in good health and CMV-seronegative. The sample consisted of PBMCs. This sequence joins TRBV6-5 and TRBJ2-7, with D perhaps TRBD2 (6 bases). The CDR3 is CASNPGGSYEQYF. The CDR3 coding sequence is TGTGCCAGCAACCCCGGGGGCTCCTACGAGCAGTACTTC.